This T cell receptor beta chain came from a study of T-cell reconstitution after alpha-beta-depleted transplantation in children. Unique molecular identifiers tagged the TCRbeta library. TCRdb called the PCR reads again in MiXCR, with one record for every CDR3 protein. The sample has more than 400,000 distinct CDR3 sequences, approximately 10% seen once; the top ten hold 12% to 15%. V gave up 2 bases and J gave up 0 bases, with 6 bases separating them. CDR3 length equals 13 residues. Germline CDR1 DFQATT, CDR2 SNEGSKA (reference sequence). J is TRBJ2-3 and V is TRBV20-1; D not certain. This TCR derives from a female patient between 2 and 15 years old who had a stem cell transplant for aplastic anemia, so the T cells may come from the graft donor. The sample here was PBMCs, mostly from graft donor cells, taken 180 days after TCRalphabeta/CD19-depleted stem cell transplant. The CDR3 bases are TGCAGTGCTAGAAAACCCAGCACAGATACGCAGTATTTT. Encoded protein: CSARKPSTDTQYF.